Below, one T cell receptor beta chain is given with its context. This clone was counted a few times. The clone's antigen remains unknown. Base-call qualities are not available, and no considerably larger clone is one nucleotide away. The data stem from a study of shared clonotypes between healthy human individuals (dated by TCRdb to 2020 to 2021). With respect to the entire study: A couple of women and a few men aged 18 to 49 years were included in the cohort. For each donor, three plates each were used for CD4 naive and CD4 memory, two plates were used for CD8 naive, and one plate was used for CD8 memory. The study deeply sequenced blood TCR repertoires of several healthy adults to estimate repertoire size and the extent of clonotype sharing between individuals. To increase sequencing depth and limit assay-specific biases, TCR repertoire library preparation and sequencing were carried out by different laboratories using diverse techniques. Each donor's leukapheresis produced roughly between roughly 0.85 and 10 billion PBMCs. Overall study outcomes, separate from this receptor: Higher generation probabilities were observed for clonotypes shared by all four sorted-subset donors than for non-shared clonotypes. Sampling was restricted to blood, and TCR repertoires in tissues likely differ from the TCR repertoires found in blood. About 5% of naive CD4, 3.5% of naive CD8, about 2.4% of memory CD4, and about 0.4% of memory CD8 clonotypes were shared across a few donors. Even with the large sequencing depth, rarefaction of the sorted-subset datasets indicated that sequencing was incomplete. Because the study included a small number of donors, the genetic and exposure-history diversity represented was limited. Estimated clonotype richness was generally larger for naive than for memory subsets. Pairwise subsampling led to the expectation that sequencing depth would affect the degree of clonotype sharing among donors.

V sheds 6 bases and J sheds 4 bases, leaving 15 bases between their ends. From its cysteine to its phenylalanine, the CDR3 spans 13 amino acids. Only the CDR3 DNA is retained, 39 bases long and in frame from the first base. The germline V gene gives CDR1 as SQVTM and CDR2 as ANQGSEA. TCR CDR3 regions were amplified from genomic DNA by multiplex PCR using the deep immunoSEQ assay. Extracted genomic DNA from each cell subset was distributed evenly across all wells of several immunoSEQ 96-well plates, and each plate was treated as a replicate. Each replicate PCR for sorted subsets received 200 ng genomic DNA, equal to around 32,000 T cell genomes. Purified libraries were measured with a Qubit 3.0 fluorometer, size-checked on a Bioanalyzer 2100, and measured again with the KAPA Library Quantification kit. Each immunoSEQ 96-well plate was sequenced on its own single-read 150-cycle Illumina NextSeq 550 flow cell. The paper's processing steps were these. Because the immunoSEQ output held only junctional sequences and lacked quality scores, the filtering could not match the filtering applied to full-length reads. To assign V/J genes and CDR3, sequences were annotated using PyIR, a Python wrapper for IgBLAST v1.9, with IMGT germline references. Reads were filtered out if the reads had weak V/J assignments (E-value above 1e-6), no CDR3, stop codons, out-of-frame junctions, or ambiguous translated residues. A V3J clonotype was defined by an identical inferred V gene, J gene, and CDR3 amino acid sequence. The percentage overlap between two repertoires was calculated by dividing the number of shared unique clonotypes by the size of the smaller repertoire. Richness of each repertoire was evaluated using RTK rarefaction, the Chao1 estimator, and Recon v2.1 estimates of unobserved clonotypes. Generation probabilities were computed with OLGA for all TCRbeta clonotypes obtained by the gDNA method from several donors. Drawn from immuneACCESS, this table holds only the in-frame rearrangements with V and J called that TCRdb kept. Clones are partly lost; checked studies trace under half to an unresolved V gene and leave the rest unexplained. The DNA was the basis for D and trimming; V, J and clone size are from that table. Recorded for this sample are about 2 million clones; 85% to 95% of them occurred a single time. The biggest ten clones account for approximately 1% of the sample.

CD8 naive samples were obtained by positive selection for CCR7 among CD45RO-negative cells, yielding a CD45RA+CCR7+ population from which TemRA cells were excluded. Donors were healthy HIV-negative adults with no recently reported acute infections or vaccinations. Only Caucasian adults living in Nashville, Tennessee, USA were represented among the donors. After blood collection by leukapheresis, PBMCs were isolated using Ficoll-Histopaque density gradient centrifugation and then cryopreserved in the vapor phase of liquid nitrogen. Analytical flow cytometry was used to check the purity and quantity of each magnetically sorted T cell population. From each sorted fraction, genomic DNA was isolated and quantified by UV absorbance on a Nanodrop 2000c.

The clonotype comes from a man aged 18 to 29 in good health. This sequence uses TRBV29-1 and TRBJ1-2; TRBD1 is a possible D gene, resting on 6 matching bases. The sample taken for sequencing was naive CD8+ T cells sorted from blood. The cell subset or site tag for this specimen amounts to: CD45RA+CCR7+. The CDR3 protein: CSVPPRGGYGYTF. The bases read TGCAGCGTCCCTCCCAGAGGGGGCTATGGCTACACCTTC.